This is a list of T cell receptor beta chains from one sample in a study of blood T cells in healthy people across ages. MiXCR, applied by TCRdb to the 5' RACE reads, yields one record per CDR3 protein. The top ten hold around 2.9% of the sample, which has roughly 800,000 distinct CDR3 sequences, around a quarter seen once. This sample also belongs to another study, concerning T cells of mothers and their children.

The sequencing input was blood. Receptors originate from a boy between 10 and 17 years old in good health. Each CDR3 is given with its conserved first and last residue. D genes are given only for firm matches. Clone sizes are given selectively: once, few, many, or a class where the clone is expanded.

D | J | size | V | CDR3 | DNA
TRBD1 | TRBJ2-3 | few | TRBV4-2 | CASSQGGGLSTDTQYF | TGTGCCAGCAGCCAAGGAGGGGGCCTTAGCACAGATACGCAGTATTTT
. | TRBJ1-4 | . | TRBV4-1 | CASSQDRGQRNEKLFF | TGCGCCAGCAGCCAAGATCGAGGGCAGAGGAATGAAAAACTGTTTTTT
. | TRBJ2-3 | few | TRBV14 | CASSQDLRITDTQYF | TGTGCCAGCAGCCAAGATTTACGGATCACAGATACGCAGTATTTT
. | TRBJ1-2 | . | TRBV4-1 | CASSRLGGGYTF | TGCGCCAGCAGCCGATTAGGGGGAGGCTACACCTTC
. | TRBJ1-3 | . | TRBV6-5 | CASSYSLMGGNTIYF | TGTGCCAGCAGTTATTCTCTAATGGGGGGAAACACCATATATTTT
TRBD1 | TRBJ2-5 | . | TRBV7-9 | CASSPPPTGPLEETQYF | TGTGCCAGCAGCCCACCCCCGACAGGGCCCTTAGAGGAGACCCAGTACTTC
. | TRBJ2-6 | . | TRBV20-1 | CSAGSSGADVLTF | TGCAGTGCAGGGTCTTCTGGGGCCGACGTCCTGACTTTC
. | TRBJ2-7 | . | TRBV12-3/TRBV12-4 | CASSQRPTYEQYF | TGTGCCAGCAGTCAAAGGCCAACCTACGAGCAGTACTTC
TRBD1 | TRBJ2-1 | few | TRBV7-3 | CASSQDRGAYNEQFF | TGTGCCAGCAGCCAAGACAGGGGGGCCTACAATGAGCAGTTCTTC
TRBD2 | TRBJ2-1 | few | TRBV6-5 | CASIPAGGNYNEQFF | TGTGCCAGCATCCCGGCGGGGGGGAATTACAATGAGCAGTTCTTC
TRBD2 | TRBJ2-7 | . | TRBV19 | CASSIGLAGSDEQYF | TGTGCCAGTAGTATTGGACTAGCGGGGTCTGACGAGCAGTACTTC
. | TRBJ2-1 | . | TRBV5-1 | CASSLGRGQFF | TGCGCCAGCAGCTTAGGGCGGGGGCAGTTCTTC
TRBD1 | TRBJ1-1 | few | TRBV11-2 | CASRVRDREGSEAFF | TGTGCCAGCAGAGTCCGGGACAGGGAGGGTAGTGAAGCTTTCTTT
. | TRBJ2-5 | . | TRBV7-9 | CASEAETQYF | TGTGCCAGCGAAGCAGAGACCCAGTACTTC
. | TRBJ1-1 | . | TRBV12-3/TRBV12-4 | CASRSEGSHTEAFF | TGTGCCAGCAGGTCAGAAGGGAGCCACACTGAAGCTTTCTTT
. | TRBJ2-1 | once | TRBV5-1 | CASSSGAIRDEQFF | TGCGCCAGCAGCTCTGGGGCGATTCGCGATGAGCAGTTCTTC
. | TRBJ2-2 | . | TRBV20-1 | CSVRDTNTGELFF | TGCAGTGTGAGGGATACGAACACCGGGGAGCTGTTTTTT
TRBD1 | TRBJ2-5 | many | TRBV6-6 | CASSSDRAGETQYF | TGTGCCAGCAGTAGTGACAGGGCCGGAGAGACCCAGTACTTC
TRBD1 | TRBJ2-5 | . | TRBV6-5 | CASSNRTGGRTQYF | TGTGCCAGCAGTAACCGCACAGGGGGACGAACCCAGTACTTC
. | TRBJ2-1 | . | TRBV6-5 | CASASSSRGYNEQFF | TGTGCCAGCGCCTCCTCATCGCGTGGCTACAATGAGCAGTTCTTC
. | TRBJ1-5 | . | TRBV20-1 | CSARGGNQPQHF | TGCAGTGCTAGGGGCGGCAATCAGCCCCAGCATTTT
. | TRBJ1-2 | few | TRBV6-6 | CASSYDWTSYGYTF | TGTGCCAGCAGTTACGATTGGACGTCCTATGGCTACACCTTC
. | TRBJ2-1 | . | TRBV3-1 | CASSLLGRRQFF | TGTGCCAGCAGCCTCCTGGGCCGGCGGCAGTTCTTC
. | TRBJ2-7 | few | TRBV11-2 | CASSLDRDNTYEQYF | TGTGCCAGCAGCTTAGACCGGGACAACACCTACGAGCAGTACTTC
. | TRBJ2-1 | . | TRBV14 | CASSQEGWFRSYNEQFF | TGTGCCAGCAGCCAAGAGGGCTGGTTCAGGAGCTACAATGAGCAGTTCTTC
. | TRBJ2-1 | few | TRBV7-9 | CACGGHSSYNEQFF | TGTGCTTGTGGCGGGCATAGCTCCTACAATGAGCAGTTCTTC
TRBD2 | TRBJ2-3 | few | TRBV12-3/TRBV12-4 | CASSGNSGSDTQYF | TGTGCCAGCAGCGGGAATAGCGGGTCTGATACGCAGTATTTT
. | TRBJ2-7 | few | TRBV5-1 | CASSLNSDAYEQYF | TGCGCCAGCAGCTTGAACAGTGATGCCTACGAGCAGTACTTC
. | TRBJ2-7 | . | TRBV5-5 | CASSLAPINSYEQYF | TGTGCCAGCAGCTTGGCCCCAATAAACTCCTACGAGCAGTACTTC
. | TRBJ2-7 | . | TRBV20-1 | CSAHTPYHRAHEQYF | TGCAGTGCCCACACCCCCTATCATAGGGCCCACGAGCAGTACTTC
. | TRBJ2-1 | few | TRBV5-1 | CASSRAGTPAYNEQFF | TGCGCCAGCAGCCGGGCCGGGACGCCAGCCTACAATGAGCAGTTCTTC
. | TRBJ1-2 | once | TRBV6-5 | CASSFYDHPALNYGYTF | TGTGCCAGCAGTTTTTACGACCATCCGGCGCTAAACTATGGCTACACCTTC
TRBD1 | TRBJ2-7 | . | TRBV29-1 | CSVEKTGSYEQYF | TGCAGCGTTGAGAAGACAGGGTCCTACGAGCAGTACTTC
. | TRBJ2-2 | . | TRBV7-8 | CASSLLTSGELFF | TGTGCCAGCAGCTTATTAACGTCCGGGGAGCTGTTTTTT
TRBD1 | TRBJ2-7 | . | TRBV5-1 | CASSPDRGNSYEQYF | TGCGCCAGCAGCCCTGACAGGGGTAACTCCTACGAGCAGTACTTC
. | TRBJ1-1 | . | TRBV7-9 | CASSLDDTEAFF | TGTGCCAGCAGCTTAGACGACACTGAAGCTTTCTTT
. | TRBJ1-1 | . | TRBV18 | CASSPSTAQVSEAFF | TGTGCCAGCTCACCGTCGACGGCTCAGGTTTCTGAAGCTTTCTTT
. | TRBJ1-5 | few | TRBV15 | CATSRDRSYSNQPQHF | TGTGCCACCAGCAGAGATCGGTCCTATAGCAATCAGCCCCAGCATTTT
. | TRBJ1-1 | once | TRBV7-4 | CASRERTNEAFF | TGTGCCAGCAGGGAACGCACGAATGAAGCTTTCTTT
. | TRBJ2-2 | . | TRBV7-2 | CASSLVGVFTGELFF | TGTGCCAGCAGCTTAGTAGGGGTCTTCACCGGGGAGCTGTTTTTT
. | TRBJ2-7 | . | TRBV3-1 | CASSQVGTAGIYEQYF | TGTGCCAGCAGCCAAGTTGGGACAGCGGGAATTTACGAGCAGTACTTC
TRBD1 | TRBJ1-2 | . | TRBV30 | CAWSVVQGEGYTF | TGTGCCTGGAGTGTAGTTCAGGGGGAAGGCTACACCTTC
. | TRBJ2-7 | . | TRBV3-1 | CASSQGSDRVNYEQYF | TGTGCCAGCAGCCAAGGATCTGACAGAGTCAACTACGAGCAGTACTTC
. | TRBJ1-3 | . | TRBV20-1 | CSARDSGRNTIYF | TGCAGTGCTAGAGATAGCGGGAGAAACACCATATATTTT
. | TRBJ2-3 | . | TRBV10-3 | CAISESGYSTDTQYF | TGTGCCATCAGTGAGTCAGGATACAGCACAGATACGCAGTATTTT
. | TRBJ2-7 | . | TRBV5-1 | CASSAIRDGTYEQYF | TGCGCCAGCAGCGCTATCCGGGACGGAACCTACGAGCAGTACTTC
. | TRBJ1-2 | few | TRBV12-3/TRBV12-4 | CASSRDYGYTF | TGTGCCAGCAGTAGGGACTATGGCTACACCTTC